Listed below are T cell receptor beta chains from one sample, sequenced in a study of cytomegalovirus exposure and HLA in healthy donors. Generated by immunoSEQ multiplex PCR, the TCRdb table keeps only in-frame clones and is missing some. The repertoire has 100,000 or so clones, around 84% of them found once; the top ten carry 20% to 25%. The specimen sequenced was PBMCs. The receptors derive from a man between 18 and 35 years old in good health and CMV-seropositive. Each CDR3 is given with its conserved first and last residue. The D gene is left open where the match is weak. Not every row has a clone size; where given, it reads once, few, many or a size class.

TRBV30	-	TRBD1	TRBJ2-6	TGTGCCTTCCTCCCTTGGGGGACAGGGAACTCTGGGGCCAACGTCCTGACTTTC	CAFLPWGTGNSGANVLTF
TRBV28	-	-	TRBJ1-5	TGTGCCACCCTCTCCCCCGGGAAGGGAAATCAGCCCCAGCATTTT	CATLSPGKGNQPQHF
TRBV19	-	TRBD2	TRBJ2-3	TGTGCCAGTAGCTCGTTAGGAAGCGGGAGTACAGATACGCAGTATTTT	CASSSLGSGSTDTQYF
TRBV10-2	-	TRBD1	TRBJ1-4	TGCGCCAGCAGTGAAAGAACAGGGGATTGGATAGCTAATGAAAAACTGTTTTTT	CASSERTGDWIANEKLFF
TRBV5-1	-	TRBD1	TRBJ2-5	TGCGCCAGCAGCTTGGCCGGACAGGCCCCTCAAGAGACCCAGTACTTC	CASSLAGQAPQETQYF
TRBV14	few	-	TRBJ2-2	TGTGCCAGCAGCCAAACGAGCACCGGGGAGCTGTTTTTT	CASSQTSTGELFF
TRBV4-1	-	-	TRBJ1-5	TGCGCCAGCAGCATCCGAACAGGGCACGATCAGCCCCAGCATTTT	CASSIRTGHDQPQHF
TRBV2	-	TRBD1	TRBJ2-1	TGTGCCAGCAGAGACGGACAGGGGCTATACAATGAGCAGTTCTTC	CASRDGQGLYNEQFF
TRBV5-1	-	-	TRBJ2-3	TGCGCCAGCAGCTTGGAAGGGAGACGCACAGATACGCAGTATTTT	CASSLEGRRTDTQYF
TRBV27	once	-	TRBJ1-1	TGTGCCAGCAGTTTTCAGGGGAACACTGAAGCTTTCTTT	CASSFQGNTEAFF
TRBV9	-	-	TRBJ2-3	TGTGCCAGCAGCGTAGAAGGGGGAGGGCCGGGTGCAGATACGCAGTATTTT	CASSVEGGGPGADTQYF
TRBV11-3	-	TRBD2	TRBJ2-3	TGTGCCAGCAGCCCGCTAGCGGGAGACTCCGGGGATACGCAGTATTTT	CASSPLAGDSGDTQYF
TRBV13	-	TRBD2	TRBJ2-5	TGTGCCAGCAGCTTAGCCCCCCTAGCGGGAGAGTGGGAGACCCAGTACTTC	CASSLAPLAGEWETQYF
TRBV10-2	once	TRBD1	TRBJ1-1	TGCGCCAGCAGTGAGGTCTACGGGACAGGGATCCAAGCCGACACTGAAGCTTTCTTT	CASSEVYGTGIQADTEAFF
TRBV15	once	TRBD1	TRBJ2-5	TGTGCCACCAGCAGAGATAAGGCAGGGGGAGCTGGGGAGACCCAGTACTTC	CATSRDKAGGAGETQYF
TRBV6-4	-	TRBD1	TRBJ2-6	TGTGCCAGCAGTCGGACAGGGGGAGTGTCTGGGGCCAACGTCCTGACTTTC	CASSRTGGVSGANVLTF
TRBV19	-	-	TRBJ1-3	TGTGCCAGTAGTATAGATAACGGGGATTACGGAAACACCATATATTTT	CASSIDNGDYGNTIYF
TRBV5-1	-	TRBD1	TRBJ2-1	TGCGCCAGCAACGAGGACAGGGGAGCCTACAATGAGCAGTTCTTC	CASNEDRGAYNEQFF
TRBV13	once	-	TRBJ2-1	TGTGCCAGCGGGCTCAGGATGTACAATGAGCAGTTCTTC	CASGLRMYNEQFF
TRBV30	few	TRBD1	TRBJ1-5	TGTGCCTGGGCCGGGACAGACAATCAGCCCCAGCATTTT	CAWAGTDNQPQHF
TRBV9	-	TRBD1	TRBJ2-1	TGTGCCAGCAGCGCCCGGGGGACAGGAGCCTACAATGAGCAGTTCTTC	CASSARGTGAYNEQFF
TRBV30	-	TRBD1	TRBJ2-3	TGTGCCTGGACAGTAGGGGGCTACTTGGGAGATACGCAGTATTTT	CAWTVGGYLGDTQYF
TRBV28	-	-	TRBJ1-1	TGTGCCAGCAGTACAGCTGAAGCTTTCTTT	CASSTAEAFF
TRBV11-2	-	TRBD1	TRBJ2-1	TGTGCCAGCAGCTTAGCAGGGGGCGCCCATGAGCAGTTCTTC	CASSLAGGAHEQFF
TRBV21-1	-	-	TRBJ2-7	TGTGCCAGCAGCAAAGTACAGGGCATCGGCTACGAGCAGTACTTC	CASSKVQGIGYEQYF
TRBV18	-	-	TRBJ1-3	TGTGCCAGCTCACCAAGTTTGTTATCGAGTCATTCGCAAAACACCATATATTTT	CASSPSLLSSHSQNTIYF
TRBV4-1	few	TRBD1	TRBJ1-5	TGCGCCAGCAGCCAAGGGGGACAGGGAGTACAGCCCCAGCATTTT	CASSQGGQGVQPQHF
TRBV7-9	-	TRBD2	TRBJ2-1	TGTGCCAGCAGCTCACTCTTCAGGACTAGCGGGGGACTCAATGAGCAGTTCTTC	CASSSLFRTSGGLNEQFF
TRBV7-3	-	-	TRBJ2-1	TGTGTGATTACTTTCTACAATGAGCAGTTCTTC	CVITFYNEQFF
TRBV5-6	few	TRBD2	TRBJ2-2	TGTGCCAGCAGCCCGGGACTAGCGGGAAACACCGGGGAGCTGTTTTTT	CASSPGLAGNTGELFF
TRBV5-1	-	TRBD1	TRBJ2-3	TGCGCCAGCAGCCCAGAGACAGGGGGCTGGACAGATACGCAGTATTTT	CASSPETGGWTDTQYF
TRBV18	-	TRBD2	TRBJ2-2	TGTGCCAGCTCACCCTCCCAACTAGCGGTGAACACCGGGGAGCTGTTTTTT	CASSPSQLAVNTGELFF
TRBV6-1	-	TRBD1	TRBJ1-5	TGTGCCAGCAGTGGATCCACAGGGGATTACGGCAATCAGCCCCAGCATTTT	CASSGSTGDYGNQPQHF
TRBV30	-	-	TRBJ2-3	TGTGCCTGGAGTGGGAGGGAAGATACGCAGTATTTT	CAWSGREDTQYF
TRBV27	-	-	TRBJ2-2	TGTGCCAGCAGTTCTCCACAGGTGAACACCGGGGAGCTGTTTTTT	CASSSPQVNTGELFF
TRBV7-9	-	-	TRBJ1-1	TGTGCCAGCAGAGACCTTAAACAGGGTTTGAACACTGAAGCTTTCTTT	CASRDLKQGLNTEAFF
TRBV7-2	-	TRBD1	TRBJ2-7	TGTGCCAGCAGCTTACGGCTCCCGGGACAGCTCTACGAGCAGTACTTC	CASSLRLPGQLYEQYF
TRBV4-1	-	-	TRBJ1-3	TGCGCCAGCAGCCAAGAGGCGGGGCTAGACACCATATATTTT	CASSQEAGLDTIYF
TRBV18	-	TRBD2	TRBJ2-1	TGTGCCAGCTCACCCGGAGGGACTAGCGTCAATGAGCAGTTCTTC	CASSPGGTSVNEQFF
TRBV7-2	-	-	TRBJ1-5	TGTGCCAGCAGCTTAGCGCCCCCCGATCGGGGCAATCAGCCCCAGCATTTT	CASSLAPPDRGNQPQHF
TRBV28	many	TRBD2	TRBJ2-1	TGTGCCAGCAGTTTAACGGGGGGGCTAGCGGGAGGACTTTCCTACAATGAGCAGTTCTTC	CASSLTGGLAGGLSYNEQFF
TRBV4-2	-	TRBD2	TRBJ2-3	TGTGCCAGCAGCCAGAGCGGGAGTTTAACAGATACGCAGTATTTT	CASSQSGSLTDTQYF
TRBV7-2	-	-	TRBJ2-7	TGTGCCAGCAGCTTAGATGGCGGCGGCTCCTACGAGCAGTACTTC	CASSLDGGGSYEQYF
TRBV6-4	-	-	TRBJ1-1	TGTGCCAGCAGTGGACTTCGGGGGCGGGGGGACACTGAAGCTTTCTTT	CASSGLRGRGDTEAFF
TRBV6-6	-	-	TRBJ1-4	TGTGCCAGCAGGAGAAGCGAAAAACTGTTTTTT	CASRRSEKLFF
TRBV10-3	-	TRBD2	TRBJ2-7	TGTGCCATCAGTGAGTCAAGAAAGGGGCGGGAGGATCGGTACGAGCAGTACTTC	CAISESRKGREDRYEQYF
TRBV28	once	-	TRBJ2-4	TGTGCCAGCTCGCCTCGCGGGGGCCAGGGGGCCAAAAACATTCAGTACTTC	CASSPRGGQGAKNIQYF
TRBV19	-	-	TRBJ1-4	TGTGCCAGTGCCCTAACAGCAACTAATGAAAAACTGTTTTTT	CASALTATNEKLFF
TRBV30	once	-	TRBJ2-6	TGTGCCGGTAAAACCCGGGGGAAACTGACTTTC	CAGKTRGKLTF
TRBV4-1	-	TRBD1	TRBJ1-4	TGCGCCAGCAGCCAGACAGGGGGGGTTTATAATGAAAAACTGTTTTTT	CASSQTGGVYNEKLFF
TRBV30	-	-	TRBJ1-5	TGTGCCTGGAGTTCTGGGGGGAGAGGGGATCAGCCCCAGCATTTT	CAWSSGGRGDQPQHF
TRBV5-1	-	TRBD1	TRBJ2-2	TGCGCCAGCAGCTTGGGGGACAGGGAGACCACCGGGGAGCTGTTTTTT	CASSLGDRETTGELFF
TRBV7-3	-	TRBD2	TRBJ2-1	TGTGCCAGCAGCGCCGCACTAGCGGATTACAATGAGCAGTTCTTC	CASSAALADYNEQFF
TRBV4-2	-	-	TRBJ2-1	TGTGCCAGCAGCGTTGGGGAGGGGCCGAGGGGGTACAATGAGCAGTTCTTC	CASSVGEGPRGYNEQFF